A selection of T cell receptor beta chains follows, all from one sample in a study of beta chain features in type 1 diabetes. Generated by immunoSEQ multiplex PCR, the TCRdb table keeps only in-frame clones and is missing some. The profile shows 120,000 or so clones, 17% of them singletons. Sequences were obtained from central memory CD4+ T cells from blood. Every receptor here comes from a young man with type 1 diabetes. Each CDR3 is given with its conserved first and last residue. A D gene is named only where the DNA matches it firmly. A row's size may be missing; if present it is once, few, many or a size class.

clone_size	d_call	v_call	j_call	cdr3_aa	cdr3_nt
-	-	TRBV29-1	TRBJ1-2	CSAGTESNYGYTF	TGCAGCGCTGGGACCGAGTCTAACTATGGCTACACCTTC
few	TRBD1	TRBV29-1	TRBJ2-1	CSGEDRGLYNEQFF	TGCAGCGGTGAGGACAGGGGGCTTTACAATGAGCAGTTCTTC
few	-	TRBV6-1	TRBJ1-2	CASSEPGRYGYTF	TGTGCCAGCAGTGAACCAGGGCGGTATGGCTACACCTTC
-	-	TRBV7-7	TRBJ2-2	CASSPGQSNTGELFF	TGTGCTAGCAGCCCGGGACAATCGAACACCGGGGAGCTGTTTTTT
-	-	TRBV20-1	TRBJ2-1	CSAADYNEQFF	TGCAGTGCGGCAGATTACAATGAGCAGTTCTTC
-	TRBD1	TRBV7-6	TRBJ2-7	CASSPGAGTEYEQYF	TGTGCCAGCAGCCCCGGAGCCGGGACAGAATACGAGCAGTACTTC
-	-	TRBV5-4	TRBJ2-2	CASSFTGLANTGELFF	TGTGCCAGCAGCTTTACGGGGCTTGCGAACACCGGGGAGCTGTTTTTT
few	TRBD1	TRBV6-1	TRBJ1-5	CASSGQGANQPQHF	TGTGCCAGCAGTGGACAGGGGGCAAATCAGCCCCAGCATTTT
-	TRBD1	TRBV28	TRBJ2-5	CASRSGQGAMGETQYF	TGTGCCAGCAGATCGGGACAGGGGGCGATGGGAGAGACCCAGTACTTC
few	-	TRBV11-1	TRBJ1-1	CASSPLVDTEAFF	TGTGCCAGCAGCCCCTTGGTGGACACTGAAGCTTTCTTT
few	-	TRBV19	TRBJ2-2	CASSPYGGLGTGELFF	TGTGCCAGTAGTCCCTACGGGGGATTGGGCACCGGGGAGCTGTTTTTT
few	-	TRBV7-2	TRBJ2-1	CASSPGDEQFF	TGTGCCAGCAGTCCCGGGGATGAGCAGTTCTTC
few	-	TRBV5-7	TRBJ2-7	CASSGAYGDYEQYF	TGTGCCAGCAGTGGAGCGTACGGGGACTACGAGCAGTACTTC
few	-	TRBV30	TRBJ1-1	CALGRGNTEAFF	TGTGCCCTCGGCAGGGGGAACACTGAAGCTTTCTTT